This passage covers 23 T cell receptor beta chains from one sample sequenced in a study of CD4+ T cells in melanoma. This table comes from immunoSEQ multiplex PCR, and its TCRdb copy is limited to in-frame clones, with some not included. The sample carries about 110,000 clones, about 90% recorded once. Sample: peripheral blood. The source of these receptors is a human donor with melanoma.

This chain joins TRBV4-3 and TRBJ1-2, with D possibly TRBD1 on 6 matching bases. The V gene lost 0 bases and the J gene lost 7 bases, with 9 bases spanning the gap. Germline V gene lookup returns CDR1 LGHNA and CDR2 YSLEER. This CDR3 is built from 13 residues. The CDR3 nucleotides read TGCGCCAGCAGCCAAGAAACAGGGATTGGCTACACCTTC. Its translation: CASSQETGIGYTF.

The chain is built from TRBV7-2 and TRBJ2-3, with 7 bases identical to TRBD2. The CDR3 is 16 residues long. The V gene's germline CDR1 is SGHTA and CDR2 FQGNSA. The J segment lost 3 bases and the V segment lost 3 bases, leaving 9 bases of the junction unmatched. The CDR3 protein is CASSFTSSGETDTQYF. CDR3 DNA: TGTGCCAGCAGCTTTACCTCTAGCGGTGAAACAGATACGCAGTATTTT.

The rearrangement uses TRBV5-1 and TRBJ2-1, with D possibly TRBD2 on 6 matching bases. CDR1 SGHRS and CDR2 YFSETQ come from the germline V gene. Between the trimmed V and J ends, which lost 1 base and 0 bases, there was a span of 8 bases. The CDR3 covers 15 residues. This CDR3 is CASSLTTSSYNEQFF. The CDR3 bases are TGCGCCAGCAGCTTGACGACTAGCTCCTACAATGAGCAGTTCTTC.

With regard to this clone: The junction does not match germline at one end; this may be a read error. The chain links TRBV4-2 to TRBJ2-4; 11 bases agree with TRBD2. The CDR3 is 18 amino acids. Looked up from germline, CDR1 is LGHNA and CDR2 is YNFKEQ. CDR3 sequence: CASSQDRRVASGGPPQGF. The CDR3 bases are TGTGCCAGCAGCCAAGACCGTAGGGTGGCTAGCGGGGGGCCCCCCCAGGGCTTC.

CDR3 sequence reads: CASSYQGNTEAFF. The CDR3 DNA sequence: TGTGCCAGCTCATACCAGGGGAACACTGAAGCTTTCTTT. The chain couples TRBV18 to TRBJ1-1, with D maybe TRBD1 (5 bases). In germline, CDR1 is KGHSH, CDR2 LQKENI. V was trimmed by 5 bases and J by 1 base, leaving 8 bases between them. This CDR3 has 13 amino acids.

V usage is TRBV28 and J usage is TRBJ2-7; 10 bases agree with TRBD1. V gave up 6 bases and J gave up 6 bases; unmatched junction bases: 11. The CDR3 has 15 residues. Looked up from germline, CDR1 is MDHEN and CDR2 is SYDVKM. The CDR3 here is CASRPGTGVMGEQYF. The CDR3 DNA sequence: TGTGCCAGCAGACCCGGGACAGGGGTTATGGGCGAGCAGTACTTC.

The chain is built from TRBV4-3 and TRBJ1-2, with D unclear. Trimming removed 3 bases at V and 2 bases at J, with 7 bases between. The germline V gene encodes CDR1 LGHNA and CDR2 YSLEER. The CDR3 has 13 residues. In nucleotides, the CDR3 is TGCGCCAGCAGCCAGGCCCAAAACTATGGCTACACCTTC. It translates to CASSQAQNYGYTF.

The rearrangement uses TRBV23-1 and TRBJ2-7; the match to TRBD2 covers 8 bases. TRBV23-1 is identified as an open reading frame with a role that is uncertain. V was clipped by 2 bases and J by 1 base; unmatched bases: 7. The CDR3 consists of 16 residues. This CDR3 is CASSQPSGYGSYEQYF. The CDR3 DNA follows: TGCGCCAGCAGTCAACCTAGCGGGTACGGGTCCTACGAGCAGTACTTC.

V gene TRBV6-5 combines with J gene TRBJ2-1; D could derive from TRBD1 or TRBD2 (5 bases each). The CDR3 runs to 14 residues. Germline values: CDR1 MNHEY, CDR2 SVGAGI. V lost 6 bases, J lost 0 bases, and 9 bases lay in between. Here the CDR3 reads CASRGTGSYNEQFF. The CDR3 DNA reads as TGTGCCAGCAGGGGGACGGGCTCCTACAATGAGCAGTTCTTC.

The chain uses TRBV27 and TRBJ2-2; the match to TRBD1 covers 7 bases. Germline values: CDR1 MNHEY, CDR2 SMNVEV (reference sequence). This CDR3 is built from 15 residues. V shed 2 bases, J shed 2 bases, and the junction held 2 bases outside the gene matches. CDR3 sequence: CASSLGTANTGELFF. CDR3 DNA sequence: TGTGCCAGCAGTTTAGGGACAGCTAACACCGGGGAGCTGTTTTTT.

V usage is TRBV6-5 and J usage is TRBJ1-5, with TRBD1 as a possible D gene (6 bases). Between the trimmed V and J ends, which lost 9 bases and 3 bases, there was a span of 15 bases. Germline CDR1 and CDR2: MNHEY and SVGAGI. The CDR3 runs 14 residues. CDR3 in amino acids: CASVDRDINQPQHF. The CDR3 DNA is TGTGCCAGTGTGGACCGGGACATCAATCAGCCCCAGCATTTT.

This chain uses TRBV5-1 with TRBJ1-3; perhaps TRBD1 as D (5 bases). The V gene lost 4 bases and the J gene lost 0 bases, with 14 bases spanning the gap. This CDR3 comprises 16 residues. Germline CDR1 SGHRS, CDR2 YFSETQ. The CDR3 nucleotides read TGCGCCAGCAGCCCCCGGGACGGGTACTCTGGAAACACCATATATTTT. Protein sequence: CASSPRDGYSGNTIYF.

The genes are TRBV4-3 and TRBJ2-1; D is ambiguous. Germline CDR1 reads LGHNA; CDR2 reads YSLEER. The CDR3 is made up of 12 amino acids. Trimming removed 4 bases from V and 9 bases from J, with 10 bases in between. The CDR3 DNA is TGCGCCAGCAGCCTCGCTTCGGGTGAGCAGTTCTTC. Amino acid sequence: CASSLASGEQFF.

CDR3 protein: CSVLFAGGETQYF. The CDR3, as DNA: TGCAGCGTCCTATTTGCGGGGGGAGAGACCCAGTACTTC. V is TRBV29-1 and J is TRBJ2-5, with 8 nucleotides matching TRBD2. The CDR3 extends over 13 amino acids. V lost 6 bases, J lost 4 bases, and 7 bases stayed unmatched. CDR1 is SQVTM and CDR2 is ANQGSEA in the germline V gene.

The genes are TRBV7-7 and TRBJ2-5; D may match TRBD1 or TRBD2 (5 bases each). V was pared by 1 base and J by 3 bases, with 9 bases between. The CDR3 spans 14 residues. The germline gives CDR1 SSHAT, CDR2 FNYEAQ (reference sequence). DNA of the CDR3: TGTGCCAGCAGCTTAGAAGGGACCGAAGAGACCCAGTACTTC. Translated, it gives CASSLEGTEETQYF.

This clone was recorded once. The genes are TRBV4-3 and TRBJ2-3, with 14 bases fitting TRBD2. J was trimmed by 6 bases and V by 0 bases; bases with no gene match: 5. This CDR3 is 17 amino acids long. Germline V gene sequence: CDR1 LGHNA, CDR2 YSLEER. This CDR3 is CASSQDGLAGGGDTQYF. The CDR3 DNA reads TGCGCCAGCAGCCAAGATGGACTAGCGGGAGGAGGTGATACGCAGTATTTT.

This clone was seen once. The J gene is TRBJ2-5, the V gene TRBV4-3, with D perhaps TRBD2 (5 bases). This CDR3 region has 14 residues. The germline gives CDR1 LGHNA, CDR2 YSLEER. V was clipped by 0 bases and J by 9 bases, with 14 bases between them. The CDR3 reads CASSQDGRMGAQYF. CDR3 DNA sequence: TGCGCCAGCAGCCAAGATGGCCGGATGGGAGCCCAGTACTTC.

The J gene is TRBJ2-7, the V gene TRBV14; D perhaps matches TRBD1 (6 bases). V dropped 7 bases and J dropped 2 bases, with 18 bases sitting between them. The CDR3 has 15 amino acids. CDR1 and CDR2 from the germline V gene are SGHDN and FVKESK. The CDR3 loop is CASKLPPGDTYEQYF. The CDR3, as DNA: TGTGCCAGCAAACTACCACCAGGGGACACCTACGAGCAGTACTTC. Looking up the rest from reference TRBV14 and TRBJ2-7 gives the full variable domain: EAGVTQFPSHSVIEKGQTVTLRCDPISGHDNLYWYRRVMGKEIKFLLHFVKESKQDESGMPNNRFLAERTGGTYSTLKVQPAELEDSGVYFCASKLPPGDTYEQYFGPGTRLTVT.

This chain connects TRBV5-6 to TRBJ2-1, with 8 bases matching TRBD2. The CDR3 length is 16 residues. The germline V gene encodes CDR1 SGHDT and CDR2 YYEEEE. Unmatched junction bases numbered 8, after V lost 4 bases and J lost 2 bases. The CDR3 coding sequence is TGTGCCAGCAGCGTGGGACTAGTCGTAACCTACAATGAGCAGTTCTTC. Amino acids: CASSVGLVVTYNEQFF.

The chain is built from TRBV4-1 and TRBJ2-7, with TRBD1 matching over 8 bases. Trimming at V came to 6 bases and at J to 2 bases, leaving 3 bases not matched to a gene. CDR1 and CDR2 from the germline V gene are MGHRA and YSYEKL. The CDR3 sequence is 13 residues long. The CDR3 coding sequence is TGCGCCAGCAGAGGGACAGGAGCCTACGAGCAGTACTTC. It codes for CASRGTGAYEQYF.

The chain couples TRBV19 to TRBJ2-5; D ambiguous. V lost 4 bases and J lost 2, with 8 bases in between. The V gene's germline CDR1 is LNHDA and CDR2 SQIVND (reference sequence). This CDR3 contains 13 residues. The DNA for the CDR3 is TGTGCCAGTAGTAGTCAGTCACAAGAGACCCAGTACTTC. It specifies CASSSQSQETQYF.

The V and J genes are TRBV2 and TRBJ2-3; 11 bases are a match to TRBD2. Germline assignment: CDR1 SNHLY and CDR2 FYNNEI. The J segment lost 4 bases and the V segment lost 6 bases, leaving 9 bases of the junction unmatched. This CDR3 has 16 amino acids. CDR3 sequence: CASSGTLAGGADTQYF. Written as DNA, the CDR3 is TGTGCCAGCAGCGGAACTCTAGCGGGAGGCGCAGATACGCAGTATTTT.

The sample holds many counts of this clone. This rearrangement joins TRBV6-5 to TRBJ2-5; 10 nucleotides match TRBD1. The CDR3 runs 15 residues. The germline V gene encodes CDR1 MNHEY and CDR2 SVGAGI. With 6 bases clipped from V and 0 bases from J, the junction kept 4 bases outside the gene matches. The CDR3: CASRRDRGYQETQYF. CDR3 coding DNA: TGTGCCAGCAGGCGGGACAGGGGCTACCAAGAGACCCAGTACTTC.